Following are 15 T cell receptor beta chains from one sample sequenced in a study of vaccination effects on CD4 cells after COVID-19 (dated by TCRdb to the early 2020s). The library was obtained by the immunoSEQ multiplex PCR assay. In its TCRdb copy, this immuneACCESS table keeps in-frame sequences only and misses some clones. Where compared with another copy, unresolved V genes explain less than half of these, and the others have no known cause. This sample gives some 63,000 clones in total; 72% of them show up just once. Of the sample, approximately 20% is held by the ten largest clones. What these receptors recognize is not known. After less than 13 days of culture, CD4+ T cells were isolated with the EasySep CD4+ T cell isolation kit. The sequencing used CD4+ T cells from PBMCs cultured without peptide, collected before COVID-19 vaccination. The receptors were sampled from a human donor who had a prior SARS-CoV-2 infection.

This sequence joins TRBV25-1 and TRBJ2-5, with TRBD1 matching 7 bases. The CDR3 extends over 16 amino acids. V gave up 0 bases and J gave up 2 bases; unmatched junction bases: 6. Per the germline V gene, CDR1 is MGHDK and CDR2 is SYGVNS. CDR3 nucleotides: TGTGCCAGCAGTGAATATAAGGGGGCGGCACAAGAGACCCAGTACTTC. It is translated as CASSEYKGAAQETQYF.

The chain recombines TRBV3-1 (or the pseudogene TRBV3-2) with TRBJ2-1, with D tentatively TRBD1 or TRBD2 (5 bases each). Trimming shortened V by 4 bases and J by 16 bases, and 17 bases separated the two germline ends. Germline CDR1 reads LGHDT; CDR2 reads YNNKEL (reference sequence). The CDR3 loop spans 12 amino acids. CDR3 DNA sequence: TGTGCCAGCAGCCTGGGGGAATTAGGCTTTTTCTTC. Translated, it gives CASSLGELGFFF.

J is TRBJ2-1 and V is TRBV4-1; maybe TRBD2 (6 bases). This CDR3 has 16 amino acids. In germline, CDR1 is MGHRA, CDR2 YSYEKL. V lost 4 bases and J lost 7, with 20 bases in between. The CDR3 region is CASSPARDSGGNEQFF. The CDR3 nucleotides read TGCGCCAGCAGCCCAGCCCGGGACTCAGGCGGGAATGAGCAGTTCTTC.

J is TRBJ2-7 and V is TRBV6-5; no clear D. The CDR3 spans 13 residues. CDR1 is MNHEY and CDR2 is SVGAGI in the germline V gene. Trimming pared 2 bases from V and 2 bases from J, leaving 7 bases between. CDR3 nucleotides: TGTGCCAGCAGTTACGGGTGGGCCTACGAGCAGTACTTC. Its protein is CASSYGWAYEQYF.

This clone has more than one count but fewer than ten. The gene calls are TRBV15 and TRBJ2-1; 7 nucleotides line up with TRBD2. The CDR3 spans 14 residues. In germline, CDR1 is LNHNV, CDR2 YYDKDF (reference sequence). Trimming at V came to 6 bases and at J to 5 bases, leaving 7 bases not matched to a gene. The CDR3 sequence: CATRVWSGDNEQFF. The CDR3 nucleotides are TGTGCCACCAGAGTCTGGAGCGGGGACAATGAGCAGTTCTTC. The entire variable domain, with the rest obtained from reference TRBV15 and TRBJ2-1, is as follows: DAMVIQNPRYQVTQFGKPVTLSCSQTLNHNVMYWYQQKSSQAPKLLFHYYDKDFNNEADTPDNFQSRRPNTSFCFLDIRSPGLGDTAMYLCATRVWSGDNEQFFGPGTRLTVL.

The chain employs TRBV7-3 and TRBJ2-2; D call uncertain. V dropped 3 bases and J dropped 1 base, with 12 bases sitting between them. Germline lookup yields CDR1 SGHTA and CDR2 FQGTGA. The CDR3 length is 16 residues. For the CDR3, the DNA is TGTGCCAGCAGCTTGCAAAGGGTTGTGAACACCGGGGAGCTGTTTTTT. Translating gives CASSLQRVVNTGELFF.

The chain carries TRBV28 and TRBJ1-3; D gene uncertain. The CDR3 has 15 residues. V shed 7 bases and J shed 4 bases, with 17 bases lying between them. Germline CDR1 and CDR2: MDHEN and SYDVKM. CDR3 sequence reads: CASNPSPGEGNTIYF. The CDR3 bases are TGTGCCAGCAACCCTAGTCCTGGGGAAGGAAACACCATATATTTT.

This chain uses TRBV3-1 (or the pseudogene TRBV3-2) with TRBJ2-1, with 8 bases identical to TRBD2. The trim removed 4 bases at V and 8 bases at J, leaving 13 bases unmatched. CDR1 is LGHDT and CDR2 is YNNKEL in the germline V gene (reference sequence). CDR3 length: 16 residues. As DNA, the CDR3 is TGTGCCAGCAGCCCCGCCAAACGTTGGACTAGCTATGAGCAGTTCTTC. Protein sequence: CASSPAKRWTSYEQFF.

This rearrangement joins TRBV30 to TRBJ1-4; D not resolved. From germline, CDR1 is GTSNPN and CDR2 SVGIG (reference sequence). V lost 5 bases and J 6 bases, leaving 7 bases between the germline ends. CDR3 size: 11 residues. This chain's CDR3 is CAWSVDEKLFF. The CDR3 DNA reads as TGTGCCTGGTCAGTCGATGAAAAACTGTTTTTT.

The chain employs TRBV5-1 and TRBJ1-1; D is undetermined. Trimming left V 5 bases short and J 1 base short, with 15 bases between. The CDR3 length is 15 residues. Germline CDR1 is SGHRS and CDR2 is YFSETQ. The CDR3 DNA reads as TGCGCCAGCAGTTCCACAGACGGTAAGAACACTGAAGCTTTCTTT. Encoded protein: CASSSTDGKNTEAFF.

The chain employs TRBV2 and TRBJ1-2, with TRBD1 as a possible D gene (5 bases). CDR1 SNHLY and CDR2 FYNNEI come from the germline V gene. Deletions cut 3 bases from V and 2 bases from J, with 10 bases between. The CDR3 has 14 residues. In nucleotides, the CDR3 is TGTGCCAGCAGTGACAGGGCTTCGAACTATGGCTACACCTTC. Translated: CASSDRASNYGYTF. Full variable domain (outside the CDR3, taken from reference TRBV2 and TRBJ1-2): EPEVTQTPSHQVTQMGQEVILRCVPISNHLYFYWYRQILGQKVEFLVSFYNNEISEKSEIFDDQFSVERPDGSNFTLKIRSTKLEDSAMYFCASSDRASNYGYTFGSGTRLTVV.

In its sample, this clone was seen once. The chain is built from TRBV12-5 and TRBJ2-3; D is possibly TRBD2 (6 bases). Germline V CDR1 and CDR2: LGHNT, FRNRAP. V was clipped by 6 bases and J by 6 bases, with 22 bases between them. The CDR3 extends over 16 amino acids. The CDR3 region is CASGLNWRVVGDTQYF. In DNA, the CDR3 is TGTGCTAGTGGCCTGAACTGGAGGGTAGTCGGGGATACGCAGTATTTT.

This sequence joins TRBV7-3 and TRBJ2-3, with TRBD2 matching over 8 bases. The CDR3 length is 16 residues. V shed 2 bases, J shed 2 bases, and the junction held 6 bases outside the gene matches. In germline, CDR1 is SGHTA, CDR2 FQGTGA. The CDR3 spells CASSLYRGGDTDTQYF. In DNA, the CDR3 is TGTGCCAGCAGCTTATATCGGGGGGGGGACACAGATACGCAGTATTTT.

The chain is built from TRBV4-2 and TRBJ2-7, with 7 positions matching TRBD1. V trimming: 3 bases; J trimming: 3 bases; junction bases outside the gene matches: 17. Per the germline V gene, CDR1 is LGHNA and CDR2 is YNFKEQ. This CDR3 contains 18 residues. The CDR3 protein is CASSHRDSERGANYEQYF. CDR3 bases: TGTGCCAGCAGCCACCGGGACAGTGAACGAGGGGCCAACTACGAGCAGTACTTC.

The gene calls are TRBV20-1 and TRBJ2-2, with a weak D call TRBD2 (5 bases). V shed 3 bases and J shed 6 bases, with 11 bases lying between them. CDR3 length: 13 amino acids. Per germline, CDR1 DFQATT and CDR2 SNEGSKA (reference sequence). The CDR3 spells CSASSRRAGELFF. For the CDR3, the DNA is TGCAGTGCTAGTAGCCGGCGGGCCGGGGAGCTGTTTTTT.